This T cell receptor (beta chain) was retrieved from a study of long-term antiretroviral therapy in people with HIV. Study-level information: There is a gap of about a decade between the earliest samples and the later 2015 immediate-ART recommendation.

The authors ran the immunoSEQ assay, v3.0, at survey level. Sequencing was performed with immunoSEQ multiplex PCR; in TCRdb, only in-frame clones are kept and a portion is missing. The sample lists some 25,000 clones; around 80% were seen once. Treatment of all HIV participants took place in the United States. There were about 1-10 million cryopreserved PBMC in the samples before DNA extraction. Unmatched junction bases numbered 3, after V lost 4 bases and J lost 11 bases. Germline V gene sequence: CDR1 SGHNT, CDR2 YYREEE (reference sequence). The CDR3 is 11 residues long. The material was unsorted PBMCs, obtained 3 years after starting antiretroviral therapy. The chain couples TRBV5-4 to TRBJ2-5; TRBD1 matches at 9 bases. The sequence derives from a man aged 35 to 55 with HIV. CDR3 DNA: TGTGCCAGCAGCGCGGGGACAGGGCAGTACTTC. Translated, it gives CASSAGTGQYF. Complete variable domain (other parts from reference TRBV5-4 and TRBJ2-5): ETGVTQSPTHLIKTRGQQVTLRCSSQSGHNTVSWYQQALGQGPQFIFQYYREEENGRGNFPPRFSGLQFPNYSSELNVNALELDDSALYLCASSAGTGQYFGPGTRLLVL.